The sequence of this T cell receptor (beta chain) was determined in a study of Graves' ophthalmopathy and Graves' hyperthyroidism. The study's findings and limits: A majority of expanded thyroid clonotypes exceeding 0.001 frequency were likewise present in blood.

For repertoire sequencing, the TCR beta CDR3 regions were amplified from RNA transcripts. The first-round RT-PCR employed HTBI primers together with the Qiagen OneStep RT-PCR kit. A multiplex PCR was then performed as the second round. MiXCR, run by TCRdb on the multiplex PCR reads, gives a single entry per CDR3 protein. This sample has around 1.1 million distinct CDR3 sequences, with 35% to 45% found just once. The CDR3 has 13 amino acids. The germline CDR1 and CDR2 sequences are ENHRY and SYGVKD. V dropped 7 bases and J dropped 0 bases, with 10 bases sitting between them. This clonotype was recorded at least ten times. The antigen is not known.

The chain combines TRBV10-3 with TRBJ2-7, with unresolved D. The receptor was isolated from an adult man with Graves' hyperthyroidism. The sequencing sample was made of peripheral blood or thyroid tissue (not recorded which). CDR3 DNA sequence: TGTGCCATCAACTCGCAGAGCTCCTACGAGCAGTACTTC. The encoded protein is CAINSQSSYEQYF.